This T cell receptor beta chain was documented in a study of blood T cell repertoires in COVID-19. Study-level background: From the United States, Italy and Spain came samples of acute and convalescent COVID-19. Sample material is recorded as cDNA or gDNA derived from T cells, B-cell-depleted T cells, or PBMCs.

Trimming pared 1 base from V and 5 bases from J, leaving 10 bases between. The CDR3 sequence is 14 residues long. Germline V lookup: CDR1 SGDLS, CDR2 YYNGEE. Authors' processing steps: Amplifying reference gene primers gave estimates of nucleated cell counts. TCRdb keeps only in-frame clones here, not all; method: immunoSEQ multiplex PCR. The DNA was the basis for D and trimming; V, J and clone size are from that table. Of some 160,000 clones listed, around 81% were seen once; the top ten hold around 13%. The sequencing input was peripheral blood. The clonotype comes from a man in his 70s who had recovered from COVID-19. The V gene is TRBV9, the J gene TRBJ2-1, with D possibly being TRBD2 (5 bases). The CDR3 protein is CASSVSGINNEQFF. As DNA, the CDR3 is TGTGCCAGCAGCGTATCCGGGATAAACAATGAGCAGTTCTTC. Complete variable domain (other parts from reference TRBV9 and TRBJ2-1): DSGVTQTPKHLITATGQRVTLRCSPRSGDLSVYWYQQSLDQGLQFLIQYYNGEERAKGNILERFSAQQFPDLHSELNLSSLELGDSALYFCASSVSGINNEQFFGPGTRLTVL.